What follows is one TCR beta chain and its context. Its specificity is not known. Measured with immunoSEQ multiplex PCR; TCRdb has only the in-frame clones, and not every one. The repertoire has over 80,000 clones, roughly 94% of them found once; the top ten carry approximately 1.5%. These data come from a study of siplizumab effects on memory and regulatory T cells. The V end was cut by 5 bases, the J end by 4 bases, with 12 bases between. CDR1 and CDR2 (germline): SGHNT, YYREEE (reference sequence). The CDR3 totals 13 residues. Study observations and caveats: Siplizumab significantly decreased alloreactive sequences from unstimulated CD4+ memory cells.

This TCR derives from a human donor in good health. The chain is built from TRBV5-4 and TRBJ1-2, with TRBD1 as a possible D gene (5 bases). The sample was non-Treg CD4+ T cells sorted from blood. The CDR3 loop is CASSQGGSYGYTF. In DNA form, the CDR3 reads TGTGCCAGCAGTCAGGGAGGTTCCTATGGCTACACCTTC.